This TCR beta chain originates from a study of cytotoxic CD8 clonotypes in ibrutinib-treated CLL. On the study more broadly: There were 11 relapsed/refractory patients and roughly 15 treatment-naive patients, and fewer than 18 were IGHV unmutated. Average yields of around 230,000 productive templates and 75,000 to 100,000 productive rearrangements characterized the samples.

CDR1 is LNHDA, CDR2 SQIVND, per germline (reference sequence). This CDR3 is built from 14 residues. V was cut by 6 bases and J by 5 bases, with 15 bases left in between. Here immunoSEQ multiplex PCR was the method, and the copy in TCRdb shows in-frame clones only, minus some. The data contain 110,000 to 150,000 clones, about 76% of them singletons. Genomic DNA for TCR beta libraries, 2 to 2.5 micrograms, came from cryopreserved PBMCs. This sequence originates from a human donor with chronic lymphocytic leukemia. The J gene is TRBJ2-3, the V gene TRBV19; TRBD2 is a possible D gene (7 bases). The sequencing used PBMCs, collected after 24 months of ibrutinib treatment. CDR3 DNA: TGTGCCAGTAGCCCGGGCGGGGGCAGAGATACGCAGTATTTT. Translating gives CASSPGGGRDTQYF.